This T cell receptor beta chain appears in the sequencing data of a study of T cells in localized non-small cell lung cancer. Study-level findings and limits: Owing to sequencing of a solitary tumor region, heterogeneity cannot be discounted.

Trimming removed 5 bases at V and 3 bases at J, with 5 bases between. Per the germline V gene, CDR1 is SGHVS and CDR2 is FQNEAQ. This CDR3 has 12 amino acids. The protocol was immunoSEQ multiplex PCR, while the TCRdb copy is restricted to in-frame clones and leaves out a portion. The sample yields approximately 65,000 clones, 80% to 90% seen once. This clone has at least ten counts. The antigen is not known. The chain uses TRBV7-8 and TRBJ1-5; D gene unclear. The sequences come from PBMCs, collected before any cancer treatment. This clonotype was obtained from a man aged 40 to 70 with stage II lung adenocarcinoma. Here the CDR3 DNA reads TGTGCCAGCAGCGTAAACAATCAGCCCCAGCATTTT. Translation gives CASSVNNQPQHF.